This record covers a single TCR beta chain. Its antigen is undetermined. As to time point: newly diagnosed GD, antithyroid drugs for less than 3 months. There was RNA extracted from PBMCs, and the TCR library was made from it. This entry is derived from a study of regulatory T cells in long-lasting Graves disease. Study-wide context: Graves' patients diagnosed newly had used antithyroid drugs under 3 months.

Sequencing libraries for TCR beta were prepared with iRepertoire HTBI primers and Arm-PCR of CDR3 regions. TCRdb ran MiXCR on the multiplex PCR reads and lists one entry per CDR3 protein. Among hundreds of thousands of distinct CDR3 sequences listed, 15% to 18% were seen once. Findings and caveats of the study: Preferential use of TRBV28, TRBJ1-2 and TRBJ2-5 was seen in persistent disease.

Germline V lookup: CDR1 SNHLY, CDR2 FYNNEI. Trimming removed 8 bases at V and 0 bases at J, with 12 bases between. CDR3 length: 14 residues. This receptor was taken from a female donor with Graves disease. The J gene is TRBJ2-3, the V gene TRBV2, with a tentative D call TRBD2 (6 bases). This specimen was peripheral blood mononuclear cells (PBMCs), taken at new diagnosis, from a patient treated with antithyroid drugs. The CDR3 coding sequence is TGTGCCAGCTTGGCGGGGCCAAGCACAGATACGCAGTATTTT. This encodes CASLAGPSTDTQYF.